This T cell receptor beta chain was recorded in a study of T cells in tuberculosis. This clone occurred a few times. Indicated time point: new active TB diagnosis, blood taken before or within 7 days of starting treatment. Here immunoSEQ multiplex PCR was the method, and the copy in TCRdb shows in-frame clones only, minus some. This table has approximately 46,000 clones, around 96% appearing once. Specimen: PBMCs, collected at tuberculosis diagnosis. This clonotype was sampled from an adult with tuberculosis.

CDR3 nucleotides: TGTGCCTGGAGTGCCCAACAGGGCCCTACGCAGTATTTT. Its translation is CAWSAQQGPTQYF. The rearrangement uses TRBV30 and TRBJ2-3; D is perhaps TRBD1 (6 bases). The CDR3 has 13 amino acids. Trimming took 1 base from V and 8 from J, leaving 13 bases between them. Germline-derived CDR1 and CDR2 are GTSNPN and SVGIG (reference sequence).